These 6 T cell receptor beta chains were all obtained from the same sample, sequenced in a study of T cell repertoires in cytomegalovirus infection. Via MiXCR, TCRdb re-called the reads, giving one row per CDR3 protein. The sample contains around 800,000 distinct CDR3 sequences, around a third of which appear only once. These receptors have no known antigen. The source was cultured CD8+ T cells from PBMCs, collected from culture after CMV antigen stimulation. These receptors were obtained from a human donor in good health (CMV status not recorded). Some clones in this sample may be carry-over from other donors' samples.

The chain recombines TRBV7-9 with TRBJ2-1, with D perhaps TRBD1 (6 bases). Per the germline V gene, CDR1 is SEHNR and CDR2 is FQNEAQ (reference sequence). CDR3 size: 16 residues. Trimming took off 3 bases at V and 7 bases at J, with 19 bases between the two ends. CDR3 amino acids: CASSFVGASRLNEQFF. CDR3 in DNA: TGTGCCAGCAGCTTTGTGGGGGCCAGCCGTTTGAATGAGCAGTTCTTC.

The genes are TRBV6-5 and TRBJ1-2; maybe TRBD1 (5 bases). The CDR3 contains 13 residues. CDR1 is MNHEY, CDR2 SVGAGI, per germline. The ends were cut back, 5 bases at V and 8 bases at J, with 15 bases in the middle. This CDR3 reads CASSLTAGHGYTF. CDR3 DNA: TGTGCCAGCAGTCTTACCGCGGGGCACGGCTACACCTTC.

This clonotype has more than one count but fewer than ten. The chain combines TRBV7-9 with TRBJ1-6; D remains unclear. This CDR3 is built from 14 residues. Germline V lookup: CDR1 SEHNR, CDR2 FQNEAQ (reference sequence). Trimming pared 5 bases from V and 5 bases from J, leaving 10 bases between. The CDR3 loop is CASSRPGHNSPLHF. In DNA form, the CDR3 reads TGTGCCAGCAGCCGACCGGGTCATAATTCACCCCTCCACTTT.

The chain employs TRBV9 and TRBJ2-1; the D gene is possibly TRBD2 (7 bases). This CDR3 spans 16 amino acids. CDR1 and CDR2 (germline): SGDLS, YYNGEE. V lost 3 bases, J lost 5 bases, and 18 bases lay in between. The DNA for the CDR3 is TGTGCCAGCAGCGGGGGGGGGGCAGGTCGTCACAATGAGCAGTTCTTC. Its protein is CASSGGGAGRHNEQFF. Full variable domain (missing parts from reference TRBV9 and TRBJ2-1): DSGVTQTPKHLITATGQRVTLRCSPRSGDLSVYWYQQSLDQGLQFLIQYYNGEERAKGNILERFSAQQFPDLHSELNLSSLELGDSALYFCASSGGGAGRHNEQFFGPGTRLTVL.

The chain employs TRBV10-3 and TRBJ2-1; no reliable D call. V lost 3 bases and J lost 0, with 6 bases in between. The germline V gene encodes CDR1 ENHRY and CDR2 SYGVKD. This CDR3 is built from 14 residues. The CDR3 sequence is CAISDESSYNEQFF. The CDR3 nucleotides read TGTGCCATCAGTGATGAGAGCTCCTACAATGAGCAGTTCTTC.

The chain recombines TRBV4-3 with TRBJ2-7, with D possibly being TRBD1 (6 bases). The CDR3 is 13 residues long. CDR1 is LGHNA, CDR2 YSLEER, per germline. V shed 0 bases and J shed 8 bases, with 11 bases lying between them. CDR3 DNA: TGCGCCAGCAGCCAAGAAGGGGACACCCAGCAGTACTTC. It codes for CASSQEGDTQQYF.